Listed here are 25 T cell receptor beta chains from one sample, sequenced in a study of cytomegalovirus exposure and HLA in healthy donors. The PCR used 60 Vbeta and 13 Jbeta primers. Assay: immunoSEQ multiplex PCR; the TCRdb copy retains only in-frame clones and omits some. The repertoire consists of approximately 100,000 clones, with around 80% occurring once and the leading ten covering 1.2%. Sequencing was performed on PBMCs. The receptor set was obtained from a woman aged 18-29 years in good health and CMV-seronegative.

This chain uses TRBV7-9 with TRBJ2-5; 8 nucleotides align to TRBD2. Germline V gives CDR1 SEHNR, CDR2 FQNEAQ (reference sequence). The V segment lost 4 bases and the J segment 3 bases; nucleotides outside the gene matches: 16. The CDR3 contains 18 residues. CDR3 DNA: TGTGCCAGCAGCTCCCTCCGGGGGGGAAAAGGTTTGGAAGAGACCCAGTACTTC. This codes for CASSSLRGGKGLEETQYF.

This clone was observed once. The rearrangement links TRBV6-6 to TRBJ2-7, with D maybe TRBD1 (5 bases). The V end was cut by 4 bases, the J end by 5 bases, with 9 bases between. This CDR3 spans 12 amino acids. The germline V gene has CDR1 MNHNY and CDR2 SVGAGI (reference sequence). CDR3 amino acids: CASSFLGDEQYF. The CDR3 DNA reads as TGTGCCAGCAGTTTTCTAGGGGACGAGCAGTACTTC.

The gene calls are TRBV5-1 and TRBJ1-6; 7 bases fit TRBD1. The CDR3 loop spans 14 amino acids. CDR1 is SGHRS and CDR2 is YFSETQ in the germline V gene. J lost 4 bases, V lost 4 bases, and 2 bases had no gene match. CDR3 sequence: CASSEQGYNSPLHF. The DNA of the CDR3 is TGCGCCAGCAGCGAACAGGGGTATAATTCACCCCTCCACTTT.

This clone has only a few counts. The chain uses TRBV28 and TRBJ1-2; D unresolved. Germline V gene lookup returns CDR1 MDHEN and CDR2 SYDVKM. The ends were cut back, 3 bases at V and 4 bases at J, with 3 bases in the middle. This CDR3 contains 11 residues. The CDR3 loop reads CASSFLYGYTF. CDR3 DNA sequence: TGTGCCAGCAGTTTTCTCTATGGCTACACCTTC.

The gene calls are TRBV28 and TRBJ2-5, with D maybe TRBD2 (6 bases). V was clipped by 6 bases and J by 5 bases, with 19 bases between them. The CDR3 is 15 amino acids. Per the germline V gene, CDR1 is MDHEN and CDR2 is SYDVKM. The CDR3 sequence: CASRLLGGVVETQYF. In DNA form, the CDR3 reads TGTGCCAGCAGGCTCCTCGGGGGTGTCGTGGAGACCCAGTACTTC.

As for this clone: Mismatch with germline at one junction end may stem from a read error. Other nucleotide sequences in the sample specify the same CDR3. The genes are TRBV7-8 and TRBJ2-2; TRBD1 matches 7 bases. The CDR3 spans 14 residues. CDR1 and CDR2 from the germline V gene are SGHVS and FQNEAQ. CDR3 bases: TGTGCCAGCAGCATAACAGGGGACACCGGGGAGTTGTTTTTT. Translation gives CASSITGDTGELFF.

The chain joins TRBV7-9 to TRBJ2-5; maybe TRBD2 (6 bases). This CDR3 is built from 15 residues. CDR1 is SEHNR, CDR2 FQNEAQ, per germline (reference sequence). Trimming cost V 2 bases and J 4 bases, with 14 bases left between them. The CDR3 region has the DNA TGTGCCAGCAGCTTACCTAGGGAGGATCGAGAGACCCAGTACTTC. Protein: CASSLPREDRETQYF.

The genes are TRBV27 and TRBJ2-1; TRBD2 might be the D (6 bases). V was pared by 3 bases and J by 9 bases, with 15 bases between. In germline, CDR1 is MNHEY, CDR2 SMNVEV (reference sequence). CDR3 length equals 14 residues. The CDR3: CASSFLPTAGEQFF. The CDR3 bases are TGTGCCAGCAGTTTCCTCCCAACAGCGGGTGAGCAGTTCTTC.

Worth noting for this clone: The junction and the germline gene differ at one end; a read error may be behind it. The chain joins TRBV7-7 to TRBJ2-5; 8 bases agree with TRBD1. Germline-derived CDR1 and CDR2 are SSHAT and FNYEAQ (reference sequence). The CDR3 sequence is 13 residues long. The CDR3, as DNA: TGTGCTAGCAGCTTAGACAGGGGTGAGACCCAGTACTTC. Encoded protein: CASSLDRGETQYF.

This chain uses TRBV5-1 with TRBJ2-1; D is possibly TRBD1 (5 bases). Germline loops: CDR1 SGHRS, CDR2 YFSETQ. CDR3 length: 14 amino acids. Trimming removed 5 bases from V and 5 bases from J, with 14 bases in between. CDR3 protein: CASRFPGLNNEQFF. In nucleotides, the CDR3 is TGCGCCAGCAGGTTCCCAGGGCTTAACAATGAGCAGTTCTTC. Looking up the rest from reference TRBV5-1 and TRBJ2-1 gives the full variable domain: KAGVTQTPRYLIKTRGQQVTLSCSPISGHRSVSWYQQTPGQGLQFLFEYFSETQRNKGNFPGRFSGRQFSNSRSEMNVSTLELGDSALYLCASRFPGLNNEQFFGPGTRLTVL.

The chain recombines TRBV9 with TRBJ2-1; TRBD2 aligns across 15 bases. The length of the CDR3 is 17 residues. Trimming at V came to 3 bases and at J to 5 bases, leaving 6 bases not matched to a gene. Germline CDR1 is SGDLS and CDR2 is YYNGEE. The CDR3 region has the DNA TGTGCCAGCAGCGAGGGGACTAGCGGGGGGCCCGACAATGAGCAGTTCTTC. It encodes CASSEGTSGGPDNEQFF.

This sequence joins TRBV30 and TRBJ2-5; TRBD2 agrees at 9 bases. J lost 1 base, V lost 8 bases, and 11 bases had no gene match. Germline V gene data show CDR1 as GTSNPN and CDR2 as SVGIG (reference sequence). The CDR3 consists of 15 residues. In nucleotides, the CDR3 is TGTGCCCTGTCCCCGGGACTAGCTCTCCAAGAGACCCAGTACTTC. It translates to CALSPGLALQETQYF.

This clone was recorded once. The chain is built from TRBV5-1 and TRBJ2-1; tentatively, D is TRBD1 (6 bases). Trimming took 3 bases from V and 3 from J, leaving 13 bases between them. This CDR3 is 15 amino acids long. The germline V gene has CDR1 SGHRS and CDR2 YFSETQ. The CDR3, as DNA: TGCGCCAGCAGCTCTTCGGGACACCGCTACAATGAGCAGTTCTTC. This encodes CASSSSGHRYNEQFF.

There are many counts of this clone. The gene calls are TRBV6-5 and TRBJ2-7; 8 positions match TRBD1. With V trimmed by 7 bases and J by 5 bases, 10 bases remained unmatched. Germline loops: CDR1 MNHEY, CDR2 SVGAGI. CDR3 length equals 14 residues. The CDR3 loop reads CASNKGQGGHEQYF. The CDR3 nucleotides are TGTGCCAGCAACAAAGGACAGGGAGGCCACGAGCAGTACTTC.

The V gene is TRBV4-3, the J gene TRBJ1-5; TRBD1 agrees at 7 bases. With V trimmed by 5 bases and J by 3 bases, 16 bases remained unmatched. CDR1 and CDR2 from the germline V gene are LGHNA and YSLEER. The length of the CDR3 is 18 residues. The CDR3 nucleotides are TGCGCCAGCAGCTCAAGTACCTCGACAGGGTATCTCAATCAGCCCCAGCATTTT. As protein: CASSSSTSTGYLNQPQHF.

This clone was counted a few times. This chain uses TRBV6-1 with TRBJ2-3, with TRBD2 matching 10 bases. The CDR3 extends over 15 amino acids. V dropped 4 bases and J dropped 4; count of bases not matched to a gene: 5. Per the germline V gene, CDR1 is MNHNS and CDR2 is SASEGT. The CDR3 DNA reads as TGTGCCAGCAGTGTAGCAGCGGGAGGGGCAGATACGCAGTATTTT. As protein: CASSVAAGGADTQYF.

The chain has TRBV19 and TRBJ1-6; a possible D gene is TRBD1 (5 bases). V was shortened by 5 bases and J by 0 bases, with 11 bases between the two germline ends. Germline CDR1 LNHDA, CDR2 SQIVND (reference sequence). The length of the CDR3 is 16 residues. CDR3 region: CASSHYRSSYNSPLHF. DNA for the CDR3: TGTGCCAGTAGTCATTACAGGAGCTCCTATAATTCACCCCTCCACTTT.

This chain connects TRBV29-1 to TRBJ1-2; D is uncertain. From germline, CDR1 is SQVTM and CDR2 ANQGSEA. Deletions cut 3 bases from V and 2 bases from J, with 7 bases between. This CDR3 comprises 12 residues. CDR3: CSVDSRNYGYTF. DNA for the CDR3: TGCAGCGTTGATTCCAGGAACTATGGCTACACCTTC.

This sequence joins TRBV19 and TRBJ2-1; D unresolved. Germline V gene sequence: CDR1 LNHDA, CDR2 SQIVND (reference sequence). This CDR3 comprises 14 residues. V lost 8 bases to trimming and J lost 0 bases, with 11 bases between them. CDR3 in DNA: TGTGCCAGTTCTGCGGAGAGCTCCTACAATGAGCAGTTCTTC. Translating it yields CASSAESSYNEQFF.

The chain carries TRBV5-1 and TRBJ2-2; no clear D gene. V lost 0 bases to trimming and J lost 0 bases, with 9 bases between them. This CDR3 spans 16 amino acids. In germline, CDR1 is SGHRS, CDR2 YFSETQ. This chain's CDR3 is CASSLGPGPNTGELFF. The CDR3 nucleotides are TGCGCCAGCAGCTTGGGTCCGGGTCCGAACACCGGGGAGCTGTTTTTT.

This clone was seen a handful of times. The chain joins TRBV2 to TRBJ1-1; D gene ambiguous. The CDR3 is 12 residues long. V gave up 5 bases and J gave up 0 bases, with 4 bases separating them. The V gene's germline CDR1 is SNHLY and CDR2 FYNNEI. The CDR3 nucleotides are TGTGCCAGCAGTCGAGTGAACACTGAAGCTTTCTTT. It codes for CASSRVNTEAFF.

This clone has just one count. This sequence joins TRBV11-2 and TRBJ1-2; a possible D gene is TRBD1 (5 bases). The CDR3 sequence is 14 residues long. Germline values: CDR1 SGHAT, CDR2 FQNNGV. The V end lost 0 bases, the J end lost 6 bases, and 11 bases lay between the germline ends. The CDR3 region has the DNA TGTGCCAGCAGCTTAGACAGGGTAACGGATGGCTACACCTTC. It translates to CASSLDRVTDGYTF.

In regard to this clone: This same CDR3 is encoded by further DNA sequences in the sample. V usage is TRBV7-9 and J usage is TRBJ1-4; possible D gene TRBD1, 5 bases. CDR3 length equals 15 residues. Germline-derived CDR1 and CDR2 are SEHNR and FQNEAQ (reference sequence). The V gene lost 6 bases and the J gene lost 0 bases, with 11 bases spanning the gap. The DNA of the CDR3 is TGTGCCAGCAGGAGTGACAGAACAACTAATGAAAAACTGTTTTTT. This encodes CASRSDRTTNEKLFF. Combining the CDR3 with reference TRBV7-9 and TRBJ1-4 gives the whole variable domain DTGVSQNPRHKITKRGQNVTFRCDPISEHNRLYWYRQTLGQGPEFLTYFQNEAQLEKSRLLSDRFSAERPKGSFSTLEIQRTEQGDSAMYLCASRSDRTTNEKLFFGSGTQLSVL.

In this sample, this clone turned up once. The chain combines TRBV5-5 with TRBJ2-7; TRBD1 matches at 7 bases. The V segment lost 2 bases and the J segment 0 bases; nucleotides outside the gene matches: 8. The CDR3 covers 16 residues. Per germline, CDR1 SGHKS and CDR2 YYEKEE (reference sequence). CDR3 loop: CASSLEGAGYSYEQYF. The CDR3 bases are TGTGCCAGCAGCTTAGAGGGGGCAGGGTACTCCTACGAGCAGTACTTC.

In its sample, this clone was seen a few times. The chain uses TRBV4-3 and TRBJ2-7, with TRBD1 matching 7 bases. CDR1 and CDR2 (germline): LGHNA, YSLEER. There are 14 residues in the CDR3. Trimming cost V 1 base and J 2 bases; bases outside gene matches: 2. This chain's CDR3 is CASSQVDRPYEQYF. CDR3 nucleotide sequence: TGCGCCAGCAGCCAAGTGGACAGGCCCTACGAGCAGTACTTC.